This T cell receptor (beta chain) was obtained from a study of blood T cell repertoires in COVID-19. Study-wide context: Specimens from acute and convalescent COVID-19 originated in the United States, Italy and Spain. PBMCs, B-cell-depleted T cells, or T cells were the source of the cDNA or gDNA that made up the material.

The V end was cut by 8 bases, the J end by 5 bases, with 17 bases between. The germline V gene has CDR1 MNHEY and CDR2 SVGAGI. This CDR3 is built from 14 residues. Methods used by the authors: Researchers report that nucleated cell counts were estimated from reference gene primer amplification. Produced via immunoSEQ multiplex PCR; TCRdb's table is partial and in-frame only. From that table come the V and J calls and clone size; the DNA was used to work out D and trimming. The table lists 200,000 to 250,000 clones, 88% of them singletons, with approximately 2.6% in the top ten. This TCR was recovered from a woman aged 55-69 years with acute or convalescent COVID-19. The J gene is TRBJ2-3, the V gene TRBV6-5, with TRBD2 as a possible D gene (6 bases). Sequenced: peripheral blood. The CDR3 sequence is CASQRGEEGDTQYF. CDR3 sequence (DNA): TGTGCCAGCCAACGCGGGGAAGAGGGAGATACGCAGTATTTT.